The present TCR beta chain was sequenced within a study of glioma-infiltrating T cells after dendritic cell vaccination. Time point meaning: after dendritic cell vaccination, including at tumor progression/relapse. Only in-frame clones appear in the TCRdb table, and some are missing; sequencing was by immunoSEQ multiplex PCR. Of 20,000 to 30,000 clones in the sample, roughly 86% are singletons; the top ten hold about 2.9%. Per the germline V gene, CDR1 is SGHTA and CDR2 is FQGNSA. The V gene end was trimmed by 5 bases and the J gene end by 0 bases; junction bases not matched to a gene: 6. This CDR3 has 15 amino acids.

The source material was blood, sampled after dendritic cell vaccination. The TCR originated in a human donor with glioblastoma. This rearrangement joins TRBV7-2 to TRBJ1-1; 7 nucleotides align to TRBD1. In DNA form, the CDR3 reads TGTGCCAGCAGCCCCCGACAGGGCATGAACACTGAAGCTTTCTTT. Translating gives CASSPRQGMNTEAFF. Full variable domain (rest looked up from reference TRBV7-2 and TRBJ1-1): GAGVSQSPSNKVTEKGKDVELRCDPISGHTALYWYRQSLGQGLEFLIYFQGNSAPDKSGLPSDRFSAERTGGSVSTLTIQRTQQEDSAVYLCASSPRQGMNTEAFFGQGTRLTVV.